This T cell receptor (beta chain) was documented in a study of cytomegalovirus exposure and HLA in healthy donors. Findings of the study overall: Some highly shared sequence variants likely arose as a pipeline artifact.

A word on this clone: Its antigen is not known.

Primers: 60 Vbeta forward and 13 Jbeta reverse. Original processing methods: Unique TCR beta chains numbered about 72 million in a later analysis, with roughly 11 million shared. The repertoire was sequenced with immunoSEQ multiplex PCR; TCRdb's copy has only in-frame clones and lacks some. The V and J calls and the clone size are those of that table, but D and trimming were determined from the DNA. Of 180,000 or so clones listed, 75% to 85% are singletons. The sample was PBMCs. This TCR was sampled from a man aged 18 to 35 in good health and CMV-seronegative.

DNA for the CDR3: TGTGCTAGTGGCCCGCTTCCGACAGGGTGCGATGAGCAGTTCTTC. Its translation is CASGPLPTGCDEQFF. The chain recombines TRBV12-5 with TRBJ2-1, with 7 bases that match TRBD1. The CDR3 is made up of 15 amino acids. From germline, CDR1 is LGHNT and CDR2 FRNRAP. With 6 bases clipped from V and 8 bases from J, the junction kept 13 bases outside the gene matches.